The 12 T cell receptor beta chains in this list originate from one sample, sequenced in a study of blood T cell repertoires in COVID-19. Profiling relied on immunoSEQ multiplex PCR, and the TCRdb table lists in-frame clones only, not all of them. The repertoire holds nearly 200,000 clones, 80% to 90% seen once, with about 8.1% in the top ten. Sample: PBMCs or T cells enriched from blood (not recorded which). The receptors shown here come from a woman between 18 and 29 years old who had recovered from COVID-19.

The chain uses TRBV3-1 (or the pseudogene TRBV3-2) and TRBJ2-3; TRBD1 agrees at 9 bases. The CDR3 extends over 16 amino acids. Per germline, CDR1 LGHDT and CDR2 YNNKEL (reference sequence). Unmatched junction bases numbered 6, after V lost 1 base and J lost 4 bases. CDR3 in DNA: TGTGCCAGCAGCCAAGGACAGGGGGTATCGGCAGATACGCAGTATTTT. This sequence encodes CASSQGQGVSADTQYF.

The V and J genes are TRBV2 and TRBJ1-5; weak D call: TRBD1 (5 bases). Germline assignment: CDR1 SNHLY and CDR2 FYNNEI. This CDR3 is built from 15 residues. V gave up 3 bases and J gave up 7 bases, with 16 bases separating them. In nucleotides, the CDR3 is TGTGCCAGCAGTGATGGCAGGACTCGGGGGCAGCCCCAGCATTTT. This sequence encodes CASSDGRTRGQPQHF.

The chain combines TRBV7-9 with TRBJ2-1, with 9 bases lining up with TRBD1. V dropped 5 bases and J dropped 7; count of bases not matched to a gene: 9. This CDR3 is 15 amino acids long. Germline V gene sequence: CDR1 SEHNR, CDR2 FQNEAQ (reference sequence). CDR3 amino acids: CASSIQGAEINEQFF. The CDR3 coding sequence is TGTGCCAGCAGCATACAGGGGGCGGAGATAAATGAGCAGTTCTTC.

Remarks on this clone: Other DNA sequences in this specimen translate into the identical CDR3. The chain recombines TRBV10-2 with TRBJ2-5, with 9 bases fitting TRBD2. Unmatched junction bases numbered 11, after V lost 8 bases and J lost 1 base. Germline V CDR1 and CDR2: WSHSY, SAAADI. CDR3 length: 16 residues. The CDR3 spells CASRHLTRGGQETQYF. CDR3 coding DNA: TGCGCCAGCCGACACCTTACGCGGGGGGGCCAAGAGACCCAGTACTTC.

The V gene is TRBV2, the J gene TRBJ2-7; the D gene is possibly TRBD2 (5 bases). The CDR3 sequence is 14 residues long. Germline V gene sequence: CDR1 SNHLY, CDR2 FYNNEI. Trimming removed 3 bases at V and 1 base at J, with 10 bases between. The CDR3 sequence: CASSEPRGSYEQYF. The CDR3 DNA reads as TGTGCCAGCAGTGAGCCCAGAGGGTCCTACGAGCAGTACTTC.

This chain uses TRBV6-1 with TRBJ2-1; D unresolved. The V end was cut by 1 base, the J end by 2 bases, with 6 bases between. This CDR3 is 14 amino acids long. The V gene's germline CDR1 is MNHNS and CDR2 SASEGT. The CDR3 here is CASSEDSPYNEQFF. CDR3 DNA sequence: TGTGCCAGCAGTGAAGACAGCCCCTACAATGAGCAGTTCTTC.

With regard to this clone: The sample holds other DNA sequences that translate to the same CDR3. V is TRBV2 and J is TRBJ1-2; D is unclear. The CDR3 spans 13 residues. Germline V gene lookup returns CDR1 SNHLY and CDR2 FYNNEI. The ends were cut back, 4 bases at V and 3 bases at J, with 9 bases in the middle. CDR3 coding DNA: TGTGCCAGCAGTGCTACGGGGTACTATGGCTACACCTTC. This sequence encodes CASSATGYYGYTF.

This CDR3 is CASSSRWPGDNQPQHF. CDR3 coding DNA: TGTGCCAGCAGCTCACGTTGGCCGGGGGACAATCAGCCCCAGCATTTT. The J gene is TRBJ1-5, the V gene TRBV3-1 (or the pseudogene TRBV3-2); perhaps TRBD1 as D (5 bases). V lost 5 bases and J lost 3, with 17 bases in between. The length of the CDR3 is 16 residues. Germline loops: CDR1 LGHDT, CDR2 YNNKEL (reference sequence).

V and J are TRBV6-5 and TRBJ1-1; D remains ambiguous. This CDR3 contains 12 residues. Per germline, CDR1 MNHEY and CDR2 SVGAGI. Trimming shortened V by 8 bases and J by 11 bases, and 18 bases separated the two germline ends. CDR3 protein: CASSERRAPAFF. Here the CDR3 DNA reads TGTGCCAGCTCCGAGCGGAGGGCACCGGCTTTCTTT.

The sample holds one count of this clone. V usage is TRBV5-5 and J usage is TRBJ1-2, with 7 bases identical to TRBD1. J lost 3 bases, V lost 4 bases, and 9 bases had no gene match. In germline, CDR1 is SGHKS, CDR2 YYEKEE (reference sequence). The CDR3 runs 15 residues. The DNA of the CDR3 is TGTGCCAGCAGCCGGGACGACAGGGACTACTATGGCTACACCTTC. Residues: CASSRDDRDYYGYTF.

This chain connects TRBV27 to TRBJ2-3, with 7 bases matching TRBD2. Germline CDR1 and CDR2: MNHEY and SMNVEV (reference sequence). The CDR3 covers 15 residues. V gave up 5 bases and J gave up 4 bases; unmatched junction bases: 9. The CDR3 DNA follows: TGTGCCAGCAGTGGACTAGATATCGACGCAGATACGCAGTATTTT. Protein: CASSGLDIDADTQYF.

The V gene is TRBV9, the J gene TRBJ1-3, with 7 positions matching TRBD1. V shed 2 bases and J 2 bases; nucleotides not matched to a gene: 7. The CDR3 is 16 amino acids. CDR1 SGDLS and CDR2 YYNGEE come from the germline V gene. The CDR3 nucleotides are TGTGCCAGCAGCGTTGGGACAGTCTCTGCTGGAAACACCATATATTTT. Translating it yields CASSVGTVSAGNTIYF.